These 18 T cell receptor beta chains share one sample of origin, sequenced in a study of cytotoxic CD8 clonotypes in ibrutinib-treated CLL (dated by TCRdb to about 2021). Reading the label with the study, this specimen's time point is: progressive disease on ibrutinib. To prepare the library, the immunoSEQ multiplex PCR assay was applied. TCRdb took over this immuneACCESS table, retaining in-frame rearrangements with V and J assigned. Such tables are incomplete; in checked studies, under half of the missing clones stem from an unresolved V gene, and the remainder is unexplained. The sample table shows 270,000 or so clones, and about 72% are seen once. About 5.3% of the sample goes to the ten largest clones. The sequencing here drew on PBMCs, taken at disease progression, from a patient treated with ibrutinib. The receptor set was obtained from a human donor with chronic lymphocytic leukemia.

The V and J genes are TRBV19 and TRBJ2-1; the D is unclear. The CDR3 totals 15 residues. Trimming removed 5 bases at V and 0 bases at J, with 11 bases between. Germline V gene sequence: CDR1 LNHDA, CDR2 SQIVND (reference sequence). The CDR3 spells CASSPQRASYNEQFF. DNA for the CDR3: TGTGCCAGTAGTCCCCAAAGGGCCTCCTACAATGAGCAGTTCTTC. Complete variable domain (other parts from reference TRBV19 and TRBJ2-1): DGGITQSPKYLFRKEGQNVTLSCEQNLNHDAMYWYRQDPGQGLRLIYYSQIVNDFQKGDIAEGYSVSREKKESFPLTVTSAQKNPTAFYLCASSPQRASYNEQFFGPGTRLTVL.

This clone was observed once. This chain joins TRBV7-6 and TRBJ1-2; TRBD1 matches at 7 bases. This CDR3 region has 13 residues. Per germline, CDR1 SGHVS and CDR2 FNYEAQ. Trimming at V came to 0 bases and at J to 8 bases, leaving 3 bases not matched to a gene. CDR3 nucleotide sequence: TGTGCCAGCAGCTTAGCCCAGGGGGGGGGCTACACCTTC. Residues: CASSLAQGGGYTF.

The CDR3 DNA reads TGTGCCAGCAGCGCGGAATTAGCGGGGCCTTACGAGCAGTACTTC. This encodes CASSAELAGPYEQYF. This sequence joins TRBV7-8 and TRBJ2-7, with TRBD2 matching 8 bases. V was clipped by 5 bases and J by 4 bases; unmatched bases: 10. Germline V gene data show CDR1 as SGHVS and CDR2 as FQNEAQ. The CDR3 sequence is 15 residues long.

This clone is a singleton in its sample. Germline and junction disagree at one end, which may indicate a read error. The chain employs TRBV11-2 and TRBJ2-7; 10 nucleotides match TRBD1. Germline assignment: CDR1 SGHAT and CDR2 FQNNGV. This CDR3 has 15 residues. The CDR3 reads CASGFWGQGSSEQYF. As DNA, the CDR3 is TGTGCCAGCGGCTTCTGGGGACAGGGGTCTAGCGAGCAGTACTTC.

The chain has TRBV18 and TRBJ1-2, with D possibly TRBD1 on 5 matching bases. V lost 3 bases and J lost 6, with 11 bases in between. This CDR3 spans 13 amino acids. The germline V gene has CDR1 KGHSH and CDR2 LQKENI. Here the CDR3 DNA reads TGTGCCAGCTCACCCAAATCAGGGAATGGCTACACCTTC. As protein: CASSPKSGNGYTF.

Ten or more counts support this clone. The rearrangement uses TRBV28 and TRBJ2-5; no definite D call. CDR1 is MDHEN and CDR2 is SYDVKM in the germline V gene. The ends were cut back, 3 bases at V and 3 bases at J, with 11 bases in the middle. This CDR3 is built from 14 residues. CDR3 in amino acids: CASSFRLPEETQYF. CDR3 sequence (DNA): TGTGCCAGCAGTTTCCGCTTACCGGAAGAGACCCAGTACTTC. Full variable domain (rest looked up from reference TRBV28 and TRBJ2-5): DVKVTQSSRYLVKRTGEKVFLECVQDMDHENMFWYRQDPGLGLRLIYFSYDVKMKEKGDIPEGYSVSREKKERFSLILESASTNQTSMYLCASSFRLPEETQYFGPGTRLLVL.

The rearrangement uses TRBV28 and TRBJ2-7; D may match TRBD1 or TRBD2 (6 bases each). V lost 2 bases and J 3 bases, leaving 17 bases between the germline ends. CDR1 and CDR2 (germline): MDHEN, SYDVKM. The CDR3 covers 16 residues. As DNA, the CDR3 is TGTGCCAGCAGTTTAAGGGGGGAAACGAGGAACTACGAGCAGTACTTC. Its translation: CASSLRGETRNYEQYF.

This clone was picked up one time. The J gene is TRBJ1-2, the V gene TRBV7-9, with TRBD1 identical over 11 bases. V dropped 5 bases and J dropped 1; count of bases not matched to a gene: 6. Germline lookup yields CDR1 SEHNR and CDR2 FQNEAQ (reference sequence). CDR3 length equals 16 residues. The CDR3 here is CASSLRTGGRNYGYTF. CDR3 DNA: TGTGCCAGCAGCCTGAGGACAGGGGGCCGTAACTATGGCTACACCTTC.

The chain combines TRBV10-3 with TRBJ1-2, with 7 nucleotides matching TRBD1. The CDR3 contains 16 residues. V shed 10 bases, J shed 0 bases, and the junction held 14 bases outside the gene matches. Per germline, CDR1 ENHRY and CDR2 SYGVKD. CDR3 sequence reads: CATIPRTGPPNYGYTF. The CDR3 DNA reads TGTGCCACCATACCACGGACAGGACCACCTAACTATGGCTACACCTTC.

This chain connects TRBV4-1 to TRBJ1-2, with D maybe TRBD1 (5 bases). The V and J ends lost 1 base and 1 base respectively, with 10 bases between them. The CDR3 covers 15 residues. The germline CDR1 and CDR2 sequences are MGHRA and YSYEKL. CDR3 sequence (DNA): TGCGCCAGCAGCCAAGTGAGGGGTAGTAACTATGGCTACACCTTC. This sequence encodes CASSQVRGSNYGYTF.

In its sample, this clone was seen a few times. J is TRBJ2-2 and V is TRBV27; perhaps TRBD2 as D (5 bases). CDR1 is MNHEY, CDR2 SMNVEV, per germline (reference sequence). CDR3 length equals 18 residues. V dropped 5 bases and J dropped 8 bases, with 27 bases sitting between them. Here the CDR3 reads CASSPLTSLVGAPGELFF. CDR3 nucleotide sequence: TGTGCCAGCAGTCCCCTTACCTCGCTAGTGGGAGCACCGGGGGAGCTGTTTTTT.

The chain combines TRBV18 with TRBJ2-2; 8 bases align to TRBD2. V shed 1 base and J 4 bases; nucleotides not matched to a gene: 11. The CDR3 covers 18 residues. Germline lookup yields CDR1 KGHSH and CDR2 LQKENI. The CDR3 here is CASSPLNSAGAGTGELFF. CDR3 sequence (DNA): TGTGCCAGCTCACCACTCAATTCAGCGGGAGCAGGCACCGGGGAGCTGTTTTTT. Looking up the rest from reference TRBV18 and TRBJ2-2 gives the full variable domain: NAGVMQNPRHLVRRRGQEARLRCSPMKGHSHVYWYRQLPEEGLKFMVYLQKENIIDESGMPKERFSAEFPKEGPSILRIQQVVRGDSAAYFCASSPLNSAGAGTGELFFGEGSRLTVL.

This clone was counted only a few times. The chain links TRBV27 to TRBJ1-1, with 8 bases aligning to TRBD1. Germline V gives CDR1 MNHEY, CDR2 SMNVEV (reference sequence). The CDR3 covers 17 residues. V shed 0 bases and J 2 bases; nucleotides not matched to a gene: 8. CDR3 amino acids: CASSLSRARGLNTEAFF. DNA of the CDR3: TGTGCCAGCAGTTTATCGAGGGCCAGGGGGCTCAACACTGAAGCTTTCTTT.

This clone was recorded only once. The gene calls are TRBV18 and TRBJ2-3; D gene ambiguous. Germline CDR1 is KGHSH and CDR2 is LQKENI. V lost 1 base, J lost 0 bases, and 8 bases lay in between. This CDR3 is 15 amino acids long. The CDR3 DNA reads TGTGCCAGCTCACCACTACGGTACAGCACAGATACGCAGTATTTT. This sequence encodes CASSPLRYSTDTQYF. The full variable domain, completed using reference TRBV18 and TRBJ2-3, is NAGVMQNPRHLVRRRGQEARLRCSPMKGHSHVYWYRQLPEEGLKFMVYLQKENIIDESGMPKERFSAEFPKEGPSILRIQQVVRGDSAAYFCASSPLRYSTDTQYFGPGTRLTVL.

This clone was counted a few times. It is unclear where the CDR3 begins or ends on the DNA, so no DNA is shown, and the CDR3 is as TCRdb lists it. The V and J genes are TRBV21-1 and TRBJ1-2; TRBD1, the D gene given by the table, was not confirmed from the DNA. TRBV21-1 is a pseudogene. The CDR3 has 14 residues if both end residues are counted. This CDR3 reads CASSKWGTGNGYTF.

This clone was counted a single time. The CDR3: CASSFAGGTANEKLFF. The CDR3 DNA reads as TGTGCCAGCAGTTTTGCAGGGGGCACAGCTAATGAAAAACTGTTTTTT. V gene TRBV28 combines with J gene TRBJ1-4; 8 nucleotides match TRBD1. In germline, CDR1 is MDHEN, CDR2 SYDVKM. The trim removed 3 bases at V and 3 bases at J, leaving 6 bases unmatched. The CDR3 totals 16 residues.

V is TRBV28 and J is TRBJ2-5; possibly TRBD2 for D (5 bases). CDR3 length: 15 residues. CDR1 MDHEN and CDR2 SYDVKM come from the germline V gene. The V end was cut by 0 bases, the J end by 4 bases, with 12 bases between. The CDR3 here is CASSLWGGGRETQYF. The CDR3 nucleotides are TGTGCCAGCAGTTTATGGGGCGGAGGTCGAGAGACCCAGTACTTC.

The genes are TRBV5-1 and TRBJ2-1; maybe TRBD1 (5 bases). The V gene's germline CDR1 is SGHRS and CDR2 YFSETQ. The CDR3 runs 12 residues. The V and J ends lost 7 bases and 3 bases respectively, with 8 bases between them. DNA of the CDR3: TGCGCCAGCGCTCAGGGCTACAATGAGCAGTTCTTC. Translation gives CASAQGYNEQFF.